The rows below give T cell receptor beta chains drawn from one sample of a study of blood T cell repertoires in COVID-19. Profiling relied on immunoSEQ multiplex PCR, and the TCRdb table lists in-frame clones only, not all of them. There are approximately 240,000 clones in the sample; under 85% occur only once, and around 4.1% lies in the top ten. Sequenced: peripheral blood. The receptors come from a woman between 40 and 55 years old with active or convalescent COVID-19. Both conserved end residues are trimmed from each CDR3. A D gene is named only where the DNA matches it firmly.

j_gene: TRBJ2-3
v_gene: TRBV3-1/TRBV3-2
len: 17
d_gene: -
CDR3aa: ASSPRDSRRQTSTDTQY

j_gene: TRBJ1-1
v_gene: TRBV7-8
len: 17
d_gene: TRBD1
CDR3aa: ASSPRTGQGAPMNTEAF

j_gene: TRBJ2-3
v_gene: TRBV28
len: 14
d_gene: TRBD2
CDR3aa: ASSQLAGGRTDTQY

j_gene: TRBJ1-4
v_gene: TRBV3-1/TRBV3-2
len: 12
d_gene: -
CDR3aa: ASSRTMNDEKLF

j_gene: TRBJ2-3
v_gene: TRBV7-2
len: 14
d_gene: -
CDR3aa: ASSAPSTRGWDTQY

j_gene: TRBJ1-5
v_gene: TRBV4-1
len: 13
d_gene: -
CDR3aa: ASSPTGHSNQPQH

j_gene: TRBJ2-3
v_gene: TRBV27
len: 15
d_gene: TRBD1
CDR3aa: ASSPLRKGGRTDTQY

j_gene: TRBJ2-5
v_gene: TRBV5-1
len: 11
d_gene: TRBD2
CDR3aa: ASSWTSDETQY

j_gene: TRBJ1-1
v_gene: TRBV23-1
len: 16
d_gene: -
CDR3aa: ASSPGEGQSHMNTEAF

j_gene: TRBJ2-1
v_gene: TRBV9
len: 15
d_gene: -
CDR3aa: ASSVGGGVSSYNEQF

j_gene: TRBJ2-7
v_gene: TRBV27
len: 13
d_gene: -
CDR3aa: ASSLRSQPIYEQY

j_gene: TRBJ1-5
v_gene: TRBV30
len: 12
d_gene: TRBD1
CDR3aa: AWTIGTGDQPQH

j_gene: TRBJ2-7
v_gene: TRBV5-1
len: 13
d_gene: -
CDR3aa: ASSPQGPSSYEQY

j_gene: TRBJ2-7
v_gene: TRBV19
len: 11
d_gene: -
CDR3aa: ASTPRGGYEQY

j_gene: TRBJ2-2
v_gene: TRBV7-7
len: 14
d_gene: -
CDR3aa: ASSLRQNSNTGELF

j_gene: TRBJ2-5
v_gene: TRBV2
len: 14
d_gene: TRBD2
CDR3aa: ARRRRGAGGWETQY

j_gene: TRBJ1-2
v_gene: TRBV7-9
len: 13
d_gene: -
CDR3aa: ASSPRLRTEGSYT

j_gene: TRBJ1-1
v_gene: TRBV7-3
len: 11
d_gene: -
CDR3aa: ASSRVRNTEAF

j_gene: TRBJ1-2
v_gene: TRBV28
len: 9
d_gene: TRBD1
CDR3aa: AIGQGTGYT

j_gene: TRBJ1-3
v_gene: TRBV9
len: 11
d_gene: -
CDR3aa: ASSAMRGNTIY

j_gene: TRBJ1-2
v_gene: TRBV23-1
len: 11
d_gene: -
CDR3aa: ATERAQGYGYT

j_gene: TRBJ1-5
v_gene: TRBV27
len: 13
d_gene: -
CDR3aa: ASSREGDSNQPQH

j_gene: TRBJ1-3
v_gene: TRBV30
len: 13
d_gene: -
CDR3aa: AWRRGGASGNTIY

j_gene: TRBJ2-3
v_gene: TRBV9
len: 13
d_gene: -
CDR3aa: ASSTVSGSTDTQY

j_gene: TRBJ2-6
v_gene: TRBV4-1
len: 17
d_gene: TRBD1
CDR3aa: ASNAIQGAHLSGANVLT

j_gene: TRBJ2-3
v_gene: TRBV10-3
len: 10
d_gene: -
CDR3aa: AISVSTDTQY

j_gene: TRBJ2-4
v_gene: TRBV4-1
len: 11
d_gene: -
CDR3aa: ASSQPTVNIQY

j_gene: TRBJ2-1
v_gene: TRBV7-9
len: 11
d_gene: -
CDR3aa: ASSEGGMNEQF

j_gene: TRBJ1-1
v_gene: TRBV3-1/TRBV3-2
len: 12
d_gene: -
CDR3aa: ASSPRRGSTEAF

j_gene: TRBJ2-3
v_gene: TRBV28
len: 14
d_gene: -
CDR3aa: ASSLVASGGGDTQY

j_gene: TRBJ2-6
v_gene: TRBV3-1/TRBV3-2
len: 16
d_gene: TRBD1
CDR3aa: ASSPTGTGLSGANVLT

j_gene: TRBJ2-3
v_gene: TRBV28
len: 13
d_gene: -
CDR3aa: ASSQSKSGTDTQY

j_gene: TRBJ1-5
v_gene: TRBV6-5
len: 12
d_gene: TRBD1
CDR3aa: ASSTGTGVQPQH

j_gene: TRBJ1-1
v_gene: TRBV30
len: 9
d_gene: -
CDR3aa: AWRIGAEAF

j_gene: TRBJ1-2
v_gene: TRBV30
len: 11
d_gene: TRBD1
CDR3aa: AWSGQGAGGYT

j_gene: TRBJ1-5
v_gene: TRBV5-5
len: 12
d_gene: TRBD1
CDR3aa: ASTPGGGNQPQH

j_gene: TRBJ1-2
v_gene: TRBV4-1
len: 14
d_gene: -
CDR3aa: ASSQENKQGWRGYT

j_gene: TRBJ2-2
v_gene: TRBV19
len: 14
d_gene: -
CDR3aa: ASSMWGGPNTGELF

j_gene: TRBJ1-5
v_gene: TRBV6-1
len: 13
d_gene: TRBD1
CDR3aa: ASSEAGTGSQPQH